Below are 22 T cell receptor beta chains sequenced from a single sample in a study of cytomegalovirus exposure and HLA in healthy donors. Assay: immunoSEQ multiplex PCR; the TCRdb copy retains only in-frame clones and omits some. The sample has some 100,000 clones, less than 90% seen once. The source material was PBMCs. Every receptor here comes from a man aged 18-30 years in good health and CMV-seropositive.

This clone came up a few times. V is TRBV30 and J is TRBJ1-6; TRBD1 matches at 7 bases. The CDR3 runs 14 residues. Trimming took 0 bases from V and 8 from J; bases not matched to a gene: 4. Germline-derived CDR1 and CDR2 are GTSNPN and SVGIG (reference sequence). The CDR3 protein is CAWSVSRGDSPLHF. CDR3 coding DNA: TGTGCCTGGAGTGTATCCAGGGGGGATTCACCCCTCCACTTT.

The chain carries TRBV9 and TRBJ2-2; D remains unclear. V lost 0 bases to trimming and J lost 4 bases, with 10 bases between them. This CDR3 is built from 15 residues. Germline CDR1 and CDR2: SGDLS and YYNGEE. The CDR3: CASSVGQQVTGELFF. For the CDR3, the DNA is TGTGCCAGCAGCGTAGGGCAGCAGGTCACCGGGGAGCTGTTTTTT.

The chain links TRBV9 to TRBJ1-1, with a possible D match to TRBD1 (6 bases). CDR3 size: 14 residues. The germline gives CDR1 SGDLS, CDR2 YYNGEE. V was trimmed by 3 bases and J by 1 base, leaving 10 bases between them. The CDR3 spells CASSALQGNTEAFF. CDR3 DNA sequence: TGTGCCAGCAGCGCCTTACAGGGGAACACTGAAGCTTTCTTT.

The CDR3 bases are TGTGCCAGCAGCTTCCCCGGGACAACCTACGAGCAGTACTTC. It yields the protein CASSFPGTTYEQYF. The genes are TRBV7-9 and TRBJ2-7; D is perhaps TRBD1 (6 bases). The CDR3 sequence is 14 residues long. Germline V CDR1 and CDR2: SEHNR, FQNEAQ (reference sequence). Between the trimmed V and J ends, which lost 3 bases and 2 bases, there was a span of 11 bases. The full variable domain, rest sourced from reference TRBV7-9 and TRBJ2-7, is DTGVSQNPRHKITKRGQNVTFRCDPISEHNRLYWYRQTLGQGPEFLTYFQNEAQLEKSRLLSDRFSAERPKGSFSTLEIQRTEQGDSAMYLCASSFPGTTYEQYFGPGTRLTVT.

This rearrangement joins TRBV15 to TRBJ2-3, with D perhaps matching TRBD1 (5 bases). This CDR3 is 16 amino acids long. In germline, CDR1 is LNHNV, CDR2 YYDKDF (reference sequence). The germline V and J ends were trimmed by 0 bases and 3 bases, with 13 bases remaining between them. The CDR3 DNA reads as TGTGCCACCAGCAGAGATTTGGCAGGGATAACAGATACGCAGTATTTT. Protein product: CATSRDLAGITDTQYF.

The chain links TRBV10-3 to TRBJ1-5; D is uncertain. The V gene's germline CDR1 is ENHRY and CDR2 SYGVKD. This CDR3 has 15 amino acids. V was cut by 0 bases and J by 9 bases, with 15 bases left in between. CDR3 residues: CAISESSTGEGPQHF. CDR3 in DNA: TGTGCCATCAGTGAGTCGAGCACGGGTGAGGGGCCCCAGCATTTT.

The chain joins TRBV4-1 to TRBJ2-2, with 9 positions matching TRBD1. This CDR3 region has 15 residues. The ends lost 4 bases at V and 6 bases at J; junction bases unmatched: 6. Germline CDR1 MGHRA, CDR2 YSYEKL. CDR3 DNA sequence: TGCGCCAGCAGCCTACCGGGACAGGGTCCCGGGGAGCTGTTTTTT. This gives the protein CASSLPGQGPGELFF.

V gene TRBV18 combines with J gene TRBJ1-4; 7 bases align to TRBD1. CDR3 size: 14 residues. After removal of 5 bases from V and 5 bases from J, the junction contained 5 bases not matched to a gene. The germline CDR1 and CDR2 sequences are KGHSH and LQKENI. The CDR3 sequence is CASSTTGRNEKLFF. CDR3 nucleotide sequence: TGTGCCAGCTCAACGACAGGGCGGAATGAAAAACTGTTTTTT.

The chain carries TRBV14 and TRBJ1-1, with D maybe TRBD1 (5 bases). V lost 6 bases to trimming and J lost 3 bases, with 11 bases between them. Germline V gene data show CDR1 as SGHDN and CDR2 as FVKESK. This CDR3 comprises 13 residues. As DNA, the CDR3 is TGTGCCAGCAGTCTGTTCAGGGACACTGAAGCTTTCTTT. This sequence encodes CASSLFRDTEAFF. Variable domain in full (rest from reference TRBV14 and TRBJ1-1): EAGVTQFPSHSVIEKGQTVTLRCDPISGHDNLYWYRRVMGKEIKFLLHFVKESKQDESGMPNNRFLAERTGGTYSTLKVQPAELEDSGVYFCASSLFRDTEAFFGQGTRLTVV.

The V gene is TRBV10-2, the J gene TRBJ1-5, with TRBD1 as a possible D gene (6 bases). The germline V gene has CDR1 WSHSY and CDR2 SAAADI. The CDR3 runs to 15 residues. V was clipped by 2 bases and J by 7 bases, with 15 bases between them. As DNA, the CDR3 is TGCGCCAGCAGTGAGCCAAACAGGGCCGGGCAGCCCCAGCATTTT. It is translated as CASSEPNRAGQPQHF.

The V and J genes are TRBV5-4 and TRBJ2-2, with no clear D. Trimming left V 0 bases short and J 4 bases short, with 10 bases between. Germline values: CDR1 SGHNT, CDR2 YYREEE (reference sequence). The CDR3 spans 15 residues. The CDR3 DNA follows: TGTGCCAGCAGCTTGGACTCAACTTTCACCGGGGAGCTGTTTTTT. As protein: CASSLDSTFTGELFF.

CDR3 DNA: TGTGCCAGCACCCACGGAGTAGCAGGGGAGACCCAGTACTTC. Amino acid sequence: CASTHGVAGETQYF. The chain has TRBV6-5 and TRBJ2-5; possibly TRBD1 for D (5 bases). This CDR3 has 14 residues. Germline V lookup: CDR1 MNHEY, CDR2 SVGAGI. The V end lost 7 bases, the J end lost 5 bases, and 17 bases lay between the germline ends.

The CDR3 DNA sequence: TGTGCCAGCAGTCAGATATACTCCTACGAGCAGTACTTC. Translated, it gives CASSQIYSYEQYF. The V call is TRBV6-1, the J call TRBJ2-7; D gene uncertain. Trimming stripped 5 bases from V and 0 bases from J, with 8 bases between. Germline CDR1 and CDR2: MNHNS and SASEGT. This CDR3 comprises 13 residues.

The rearrangement uses TRBV6-1 and TRBJ1-5; tentatively, D is TRBD1 (6 bases). Per the germline V gene, CDR1 is MNHNS and CDR2 is SASEGT. Trimming took off 1 base at V and 0 bases at J, with 16 bases between the two ends. This CDR3 region has 18 residues. This CDR3 is CASSEDSPGVNSNQPQHF. The CDR3 DNA sequence: TGTGCCAGCAGTGAAGACAGCCCAGGGGTCAATAGCAATCAGCCCCAGCATTTT.

The chain recombines TRBV5-1 with TRBJ2-2, with D uncertain. Trimming removed 2 bases from V and 6 bases from J, with 26 bases in between. The V gene's germline CDR1 is SGHRS and CDR2 YFSETQ. CDR3 length equals 19 residues. CDR3 amino acids: CASSFVVGLYRIGPGELFF. The CDR3 DNA is TGCGCCAGCAGCTTCGTTGTCGGATTATACCGAATTGGGCCCGGGGAGCTGTTTTTT.

The V gene is TRBV29-1, the J gene TRBJ2-1; tentative D call: TRBD1 (7 bases). The CDR3 runs to 10 residues. V gave up 8 bases and J gave up 8 bases, with 10 bases separating them. Per the germline V gene, CDR1 is SQVTM and CDR2 is ANQGSEA. This CDR3 is CSSGGHEQFF. CDR3 bases: TGCAGCTCAGGGGGGCATGAGCAGTTCTTC.

The chain has TRBV27 and TRBJ2-2, with 8 positions matching TRBD2. This CDR3 has 16 amino acids. The V and J ends lost 4 bases and 7 bases, in that order; junction bases with no gene match: 11. Germline CDR1 reads MNHEY; CDR2 reads SMNVEV (reference sequence). The CDR3 reads CASSSFRGGSIGELFF. CDR3 DNA sequence: TGTGCCAGCAGTTCGTTCCGGGGGGGCTCTATCGGGGAGCTGTTTTTT.

The CDR3 region is CASSYQGGRSGYTF. The CDR3 DNA sequence: TGTGCCAGCAGTTACCAGGGGGGCAGAAGTGGCTACACCTTC. This chain joins TRBV6-5 and TRBJ1-2; 7 bases align to TRBD1. V dropped 2 bases and J dropped 7; count of bases not matched to a gene: 7. There are 14 residues in the CDR3. Per the germline V gene, CDR1 is MNHEY and CDR2 is SVGAGI.

The CDR3 loop is CASTEAGFPTYEQYF. Here the CDR3 DNA reads TGTGCCAGCACAGAGGCGGGTTTTCCCACCTACGAGCAGTACTTC. The chain recombines TRBV6-1 with TRBJ2-7; a possible D gene is TRBD2 (5 bases). The germline V gene encodes CDR1 MNHNS and CDR2 SASEGT. This CDR3 contains 15 residues. Trimming took off 7 bases at V and 2 bases at J, with 18 bases between the two ends.

The chain recombines TRBV7-6 with TRBJ2-7; 7 bases line up with TRBD2. V shed 1 base, J shed 2 bases, and the junction held 5 bases outside the gene matches. The germline V gene has CDR1 SGHVS and CDR2 FNYEAQ. The CDR3 contains 15 residues. CDR3 sequence (DNA): TGTGCCAGCAGCTTAGTGCCGGGACTACCCTACGAGCAGTACTTC. Translating gives CASSLVPGLPYEQYF.

This clone was detected a few times. The gene calls are TRBV6-6 and TRBJ1-1; no definite D call. Germline V CDR1 and CDR2: MNHNY, SVGAGI (reference sequence). This CDR3 spans 12 amino acids. V lost 2 bases and J lost 5, with 6 bases in between. CDR3 protein: CASSYGQTEAFF. The CDR3 coding sequence is TGTGCCAGCAGTTACGGGCAGACTGAAGCTTTCTTT.

This clone was found once. The J gene is TRBJ1-3, the V gene TRBV7-9; 10 nucleotides line up with TRBD1. The CDR3 spans 17 residues. Germline V gene lookup returns CDR1 SEHNR and CDR2 FQNEAQ (reference sequence). Unmatched junction bases numbered 11, after V lost 5 bases and J lost 4 bases. The CDR3 reads CASSPRQGALSGNTIYF. In nucleotides, the CDR3 is TGTGCCAGCAGCCCTAGACAGGGGGCACTGTCGGGAAACACCATATATTTT. Combining the CDR3 with reference TRBV7-9 and TRBJ1-3 gives the whole variable domain DTGVSQNPRHKITKRGQNVTFRCDPISEHNRLYWYRQTLGQGPEFLTYFQNEAQLEKSRLLSDRFSAERPKGSFSTLEIQRTEQGDSAMYLCASSPRQGALSGNTIYFGEGSWLTVV.